These T cell receptor beta chains were read from a single sample in a study of vaccination effects on CD4 cells after COVID-19. The antigens for these receptors are not known. Assay used: immunoSEQ multiplex PCR; TCRdb lists only in-frame clones, some missing. This sample has 41,000 or so clones, with 70% found just once. The input for sequencing was CD4+ T cells from PBMCs cultured with HCoV-OC43 spike peptides, taken before COVID-19 vaccination. All receptors come from a human donor who received a COVID-19 vaccine. Both conserved end residues are part of each CDR3. Each record gives: J gene, V gene, CDR3 protein.

>TRBJ2-1|TRBV5-5
CASSLGASGGVSYNEQFF
>TRBJ1-2|TRBV18
CASSQGTDPHGYTF
>TRBJ2-1|TRBV5-4
CASSKASGSRDEQFF
>TRBJ2-2|TRBV7-9
CASSPVGLATGELFF
>TRBJ1-1|TRBV6-5
CASMQGLYSEAFF
>TRBJ1-2|TRBV6-1
CASSVKQGVGVNYGYTF
>TRBJ1-6|TRBV3-1/TRBV3-2
CASSQDYNSPLHF
>TRBJ2-1|TRBV6-1
CASSEGGRAYNEQFF
>TRBJ1-1|TRBV19
CASTTGGGMNTEAFF
>TRBJ1-1|TRBV5-4
CASSLWGNVAFF
>TRBJ2-1|TRBV7-2
CASSPGAPNEQFF
>TRBJ2-3|TRBV7-6
CASSLSYSGGGLDTQYF
>TRBJ1-2|TRBV6-5
CASSMDRVSGYTF
>TRBJ1-1|TRBV5-1
CASSSRTGGTEAFF
>TRBJ1-5|TRBV6-4
CASSETDSQPQHF
>TRBJ1-2|TRBV11-2
CASSLVSGGVYGYTF
>TRBJ2-1|TRBV28
CASSLGLSFHRGAGPTSYNEQFF
>TRBJ2-7|TRBV4-2
CASSLGAVYEQYF
>TRBJ2-1|TRBV7-2
CASSLAGFRDPDEQFF
>TRBJ2-7|TRBV6-4
CASSVEEDGEQYF
>TRBJ2-1|TRBV4-2
CASSQPGQGENEQFF
>TRBJ2-1|TRBV28
CASSSLVSSGFF